The 5 T cell receptor beta chains reported below all come from one sample, sequenced in a study of T cell responses to AZD1222 COVID-19 vaccine. TCRdb's copy holds only in-frame clones and misses some; the assay was immunoSEQ multiplex PCR. Of over 100,000 clones listed, approximately 91% were seen once; the top ten hold over 3.5%. This specimen was peripheral blood, taken on day 0 of AZD1222 vaccination. The receptors derive from an adult in good health.

The chain is built from TRBV27 and TRBJ2-7, with 10 bases lining up with TRBD1. The CDR3 has 16 residues. Trimming took 2 bases from V and 4 from J; bases not matched to a gene: 8. Germline V gene lookup returns CDR1 MNHEY and CDR2 SMNVEV (reference sequence). The CDR3 nucleotides are TGTGCCAGCAGTTTAAAGCAGAGACAGGGGGCGTACGAGCAGTACTTC. Its protein product is CASSLKQRQGAYEQYF.

The table lists this clone with a few counts. The chain employs TRBV16 and TRBJ2-7; 8 nucleotides agree with TRBD2. Germline V CDR1 and CDR2: KGHSY, FQNENV. CDR3 size: 15 residues. The V segment lost 5 bases and the J segment 0 bases; nucleotides outside the gene matches: 6. The DNA for the CDR3 is TGTGCCAGCAGCATTCAAGGGACTAGCTCCTACGAGCAGTACTTC. As protein: CASSIQGTSSYEQYF.

The rearrangement links TRBV27 to TRBJ1-2; 7 bases agree with TRBD1. The CDR3 sequence is 17 residues long. CDR1 and CDR2 (germline): MNHEY, SMNVEV (reference sequence). The V and J ends lost 6 bases and 4 bases, in that order; junction bases with no gene match: 17. CDR3: CASRIPLTGAEAYGYTF. CDR3 sequence (DNA): TGTGCCAGCAGGATCCCCCTTACAGGGGCAGAAGCCTATGGCTACACCTTC.

This clone was seen once. The J gene is TRBJ1-5, the V gene TRBV18; 9 positions agree with TRBD1. The CDR3 sequence is 16 residues long. Germline CDR1 reads KGHSH; CDR2 reads LQKENI. The ends lost 2 bases at V and 1 base at J; junction bases unmatched: 3. CDR3 region: CASSPRQGVSNQPQHF. CDR3 nucleotide sequence: TGTGCCAGCTCACCAAGACAGGGGGTCAGCAATCAGCCCCAGCATTTT.

This clone showed up just once. The chain recombines TRBV18 with TRBJ2-1; TRBD1 aligns across 7 bases. CDR1 is KGHSH, CDR2 LQKENI, per germline. Unmatched junction bases numbered 6, after V lost 1 base and J lost 9 bases. CDR3 length: 14 residues. The chain's CDR3 is CASSPQRQGGEQFF. CDR3 nucleotides: TGTGCCAGCTCACCACAACGACAGGGCGGTGAGCAGTTCTTC.